This entry lists 5 T cell receptor beta chains sequenced from one sample in a study of blood T cells in healthy people across ages (dated by TCRdb to between 2015 and 2017). The library was made by 5' RACE. TCRdb shows the sequencer as Illumina HiSeq 2500. A second about 7 to 11 cycle PCR used a sample-barcoded 5' primer and a J-beta primer mix. TCRdb ran its own pipeline on the public reads, namely fastp trimming at Q25 and MiXCR clone calling, and kept in-frame beta chains. One record per CDR3 amino acid sequence lists the most common genes and DNA. Recorded for this sample are roughly 730,000 distinct CDR3 sequences; roughly three fifths of them occurred a single time. Jointly, the top ten make up around 25% of the sample. The sequenced sample consisted of blood. The receptors derive from a man aged 40-49 years in good health.

The V gene is TRBV19, the J gene TRBJ2-6; D not certain. This CDR3 is built from 15 residues. Germline lookup yields CDR1 LNHDA and CDR2 SQIVND (reference sequence). Trimming removed 8 bases at V and 0 bases at J, with 11 bases between. The CDR3 is CASLSQSSGANVLTF. The CDR3, as DNA: TGTGCCAGTCTTTCACAGAGCTCTGGGGCCAACGTCCTGACTTTC.

This chain joins TRBV7-2 and TRBJ2-7; D is tentatively TRBD1 or TRBD2 (5 bases each). CDR3 length: 15 amino acids. V was trimmed by 1 base and J by 3 bases, leaving 13 bases between them. CDR1 and CDR2 (germline): SGHTA, FQGNSA. The CDR3 DNA sequence: TGTGCCAGCAGCTTAGACCCGGGACCCTTCTACGAGCAGTACTTC. Amino acid sequence: CASSLDPGPFYEQYF.

The gene calls are TRBV11-1 and TRBJ2-3; 13 bases agree with TRBD2. The germline CDR1 and CDR2 sequences are SGHAT and FQDESV (reference sequence). CDR3 length: 16 residues. The V segment lost 5 bases and the J segment 1 base; nucleotides outside the gene matches: 3. Here the CDR3 DNA reads TGTGCCAGCAGCGCCGGGACTAGCGGGGGCACAGATACGCAGTATTTT. Amino acid sequence: CASSAGTSGGTDTQYF.

CDR3 sequence reads: CASSSRGTAYEQYF. DNA for the CDR3: TGTGCCAGCAGCTCCAGGGGGACGGCCTACGAGCAGTACTTC. The rearrangement joins TRBV7-2 to TRBJ2-7; TRBD1 agrees at 7 bases. Germline V gene lookup returns CDR1 SGHTA and CDR2 FQGNSA. After removal of 4 bases from V and 2 bases from J, the junction contained 5 bases not matched to a gene. The CDR3 extends over 14 amino acids.

This clonotype occurred a few times. The rearrangement uses TRBV12-3 or TRBV12-4 and TRBJ2-5; no reliable D call. The V gene lost 3 bases and the J gene lost 5 bases, with 13 bases spanning the gap. The CDR3 contains 14 residues. CDR3 DNA sequence: TGTGCCAGCAGTTTTAGGCGGAGCAGCGAGACCCAGTACTTC. It codes for CASSFRRSSETQYF.